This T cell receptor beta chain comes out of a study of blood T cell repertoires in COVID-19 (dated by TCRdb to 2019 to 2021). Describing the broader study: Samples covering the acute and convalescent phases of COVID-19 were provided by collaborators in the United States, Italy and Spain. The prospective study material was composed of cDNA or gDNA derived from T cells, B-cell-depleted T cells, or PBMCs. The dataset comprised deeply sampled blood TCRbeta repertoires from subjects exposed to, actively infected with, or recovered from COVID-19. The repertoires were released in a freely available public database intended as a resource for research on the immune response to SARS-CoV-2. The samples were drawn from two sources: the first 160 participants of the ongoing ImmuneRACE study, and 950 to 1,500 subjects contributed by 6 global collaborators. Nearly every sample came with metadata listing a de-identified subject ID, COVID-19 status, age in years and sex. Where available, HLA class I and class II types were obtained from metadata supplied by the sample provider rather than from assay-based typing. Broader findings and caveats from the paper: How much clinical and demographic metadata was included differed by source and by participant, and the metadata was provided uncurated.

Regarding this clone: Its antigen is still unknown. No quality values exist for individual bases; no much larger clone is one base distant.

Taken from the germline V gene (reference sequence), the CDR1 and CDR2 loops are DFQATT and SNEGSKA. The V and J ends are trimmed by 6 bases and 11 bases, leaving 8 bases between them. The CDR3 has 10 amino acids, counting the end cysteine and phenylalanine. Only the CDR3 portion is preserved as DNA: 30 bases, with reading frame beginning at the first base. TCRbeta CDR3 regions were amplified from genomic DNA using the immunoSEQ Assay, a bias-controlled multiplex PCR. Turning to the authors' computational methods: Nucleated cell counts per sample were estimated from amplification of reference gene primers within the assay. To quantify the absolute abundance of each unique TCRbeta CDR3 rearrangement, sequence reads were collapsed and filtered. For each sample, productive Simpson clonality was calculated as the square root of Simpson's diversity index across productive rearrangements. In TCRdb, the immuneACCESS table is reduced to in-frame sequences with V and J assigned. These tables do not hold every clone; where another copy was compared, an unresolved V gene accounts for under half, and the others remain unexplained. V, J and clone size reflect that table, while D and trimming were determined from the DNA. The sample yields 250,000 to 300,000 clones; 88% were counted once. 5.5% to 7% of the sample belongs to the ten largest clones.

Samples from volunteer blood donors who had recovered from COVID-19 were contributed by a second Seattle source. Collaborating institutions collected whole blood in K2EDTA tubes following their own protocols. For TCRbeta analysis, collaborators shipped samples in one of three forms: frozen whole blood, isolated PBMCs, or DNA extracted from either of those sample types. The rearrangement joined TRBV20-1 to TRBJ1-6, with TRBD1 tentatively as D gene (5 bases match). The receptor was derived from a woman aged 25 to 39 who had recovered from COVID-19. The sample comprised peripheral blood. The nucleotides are TGCAGTGCCGCGGGGGCACCCCTCCACTTT. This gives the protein CSAAGAPLHF.